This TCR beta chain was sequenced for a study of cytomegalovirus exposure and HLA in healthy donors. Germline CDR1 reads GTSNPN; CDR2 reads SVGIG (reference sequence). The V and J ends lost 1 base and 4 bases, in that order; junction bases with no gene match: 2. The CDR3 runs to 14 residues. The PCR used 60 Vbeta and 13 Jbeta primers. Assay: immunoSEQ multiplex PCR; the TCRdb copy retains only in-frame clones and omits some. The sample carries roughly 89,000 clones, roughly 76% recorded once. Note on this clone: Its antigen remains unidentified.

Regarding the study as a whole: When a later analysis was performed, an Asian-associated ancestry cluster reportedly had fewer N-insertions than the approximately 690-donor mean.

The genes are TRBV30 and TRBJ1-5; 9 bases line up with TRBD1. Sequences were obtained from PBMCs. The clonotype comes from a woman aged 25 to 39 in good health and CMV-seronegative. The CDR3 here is CAWSDGTGNQPQHF. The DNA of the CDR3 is TGTGCCTGGAGTGATGGGACAGGGAATCAGCCCCAGCATTTT.